This entry concerns a single TCR beta chain. This sample was included in a study of T-cell memory formation after mild COVID-19. V lost 0 bases to trimming and J lost 4 bases, with 20 bases between them. This CDR3 has 17 residues. The germline CDR1 and CDR2 sequences are SGHKS and YYEKEE (reference sequence). TCRdb analysed the 5' RACE reads with MiXCR anew, one entry per CDR3 protein. Here the sample spans 300,000 to 400,000 distinct CDR3 sequences, about an eighth being singletons. The TCR originated in a man aged 18-30 years who had mild COVID-19 (a few samples of this study predate the infection). Cell type and time point are not known. This chain joins TRBV5-5 and TRBJ2-7, with unresolved D. The sample comprised PBMCs or a T cell subset sorted from them (not recorded which). CDR3 sequence: CASSLGGSVIKIYEQYV. CDR3 in DNA: TGTGCCAGCAGCTTGGGGGGTTCGGTAATCAAGATATACGAGCAGTACGTC.